This is a list of T cell receptor beta chains from one sample in a study of identical twins. TCRdb reanalysed the 5' RACE reads using MiXCR and keeps one entry per CDR3 protein. The sample contains some 1,700,000 distinct CDR3 sequences, less than 40% of which appear only once. Sequenced material: cord blood. The origin of the receptors is a newborn girl in good health. The CDR3 runs from the conserved cysteine through the conserved F or W. D genes are given only for firm matches. Part of the rows lack a size; the others show once, few, many or a class for expanded clones.

V	D	J	length	size	CDR3	DNA
TRBV10-3	-	TRBJ1-4	14	-	CAISDLQGGEKLFF	TGTGCCATCAGTGATTTGCAGGGTGGAGAAAAACTGTTTTTT
TRBV13	-	TRBJ2-7	13	many	CASSSTDIYEQYF	TGTGCCAGCAGCTCTACAGATATCTACGAGCAGTACTTC
TRBV12-3/TRBV12-4	-	TRBJ2-4	13	-	CASSFVRDDIQYF	TGTGCCAGCAGTTTCGTCCGGGATGACATTCAGTACTTC
TRBV10-3	TRBD1	TRBJ2-7	13	many	CAIKGTGTYEQYF	TGTGCCATCAAGGGGACAGGGACCTACGAGCAGTACTTC
TRBV7-9	TRBD1	TRBJ1-1	15	-	CASSSVGTGWTEAFF	TGTGCCAGCAGCTCAGTGGGGACAGGGTGGACTGAAGCTTTCTTT
TRBV14	TRBD1	TRBJ2-4	14	few	CASSSATGVNIQYF	TGTGCCAGCAGTTCCGCAACAGGGGTAAACATTCAGTACTTC
TRBV12-5	-	TRBJ2-7	17	-	CASGLVLGGTSYNEQYF	TGTGCTAGTGGTTTGGTACTGGGCGGGACCTCCTACAATGAGCAGTACTTC
TRBV7-2	-	TRBJ2-1	13	few	CASTSSRDNEQFF	TGTGCCAGCACGAGTAGTAGGGACAATGAGCAGTTCTTC
TRBV12-3/TRBV12-4	-	TRBJ2-5	13	-	CASSLQVGGTQYF	TGTGCCAGCAGTCTGCAAGTAGGGGGGACCCAGTACTTC
TRBV20-1	-	TRBJ2-7	14	-	CSARAPLAIYEQYF	TGCAGTGCTAGAGCGCCGCTAGCTATCTACGAGCAGTACTTC
TRBV5-1	-	TRBJ2-3	13	-	CASSLSPVDTQYF	TGCGCCAGCAGCTTGTCACCCGTTGATACGCAGTATTTT
TRBV27	-	TRBJ2-7	13	few	CASSSTAVYEQYF	TGTGCCAGCAGTTCAACAGCGGTCTACGAGCAGTACTTC
TRBV7-2	TRBD2	TRBJ2-1	16	few	CASSPRLAGGPHEQFF	TGTGCCAGCAGCCCCCGACTAGCGGGAGGGCCACATGAGCAGTTCTTC
TRBV6-5	-	TRBJ2-1	15	few	CASSPKPATYNEQFF	TGTGCCAGCAGTCCAAAACCCGCCACCTACAATGAGCAGTTCTTC
TRBV2	TRBD2	TRBJ2-1	16	-	CASSEQPGLAASEQFF	TGTGCCAGCAGTGAGCAACCGGGACTAGCGGCCAGTGAGCAGTTCTTC
TRBV30	TRBD1	TRBJ1-2	13	-	CAWSPGQTYGYTF	TGTGCCTGGAGTCCGGGACAGACCTATGGCTACACCTTC
TRBV12-3/TRBV12-4	TRBD2	TRBJ2-1	15	many	CASSLGLAGADEQFF	TGTGCCAGCAGCTTAGGACTAGCGGGGGCCGATGAGCAGTTCTTC
TRBV21-1	-	TRBJ1-5	18	-	CASSRWTGRSNSNQPQHF	TGTGCCAGCAGCAGATGGACAGGGCGGAGTAATAGCAATCAGCCCCAGCATTTT
TRBV29-1	-	TRBJ2-3	12	-	CSPRTSTDTQYF	TGCAGCCCCCGGACTAGCACAGATACGCAGTATTTT
TRBV6-5	-	TRBJ2-5	15	-	CASSFNQNREGTQYF	TGTGCCAGCAGTTTTAACCAAAACAGGGAAGGGACCCAGTACTTC
TRBV29-1	TRBD1	TRBJ2-3	14	-	CSQRTGSSTDTQYF	TGCAGCCAACGGACAGGGTCTAGCACAGATACGCAGTATTTT
TRBV5-1	TRBD1	TRBJ1-2	14	few	CASSPIPGQGGYTF	TGCGCCAGCAGCCCCATTCCGGGACAGGGTGGCTACACCTTC
TRBV6-1	TRBD2	TRBJ2-4	19	few	CASKRGSSGPLTAKNIQYF	TGTGCCAGCAAACGGGGGTCTAGCGGCCCCCTCACAGCCAAAAACATTCAGTACTTC
TRBV7-9	TRBD2	TRBJ2-2	18	-	CASSLLAGGFANTGELFF	TGTGCCAGCAGCTTACTAGCGGGAGGGTTCGCGAACACCGGGGAGCTGTTTTTT
TRBV20-1	-	TRBJ2-3	12	few	CSASPGSDTQYF	TGCAGTGCTAGCCCGGGCTCAGATACGCAGTATTTT
TRBV12-3/TRBV12-4	TRBD1	TRBJ2-4	16	few	CASRRVRQGAKNIQYF	TGTGCCAGCAGAAGGGTAAGACAGGGAGCCAAAAACATTCAGTACTTC
TRBV28	TRBD2	TRBJ2-1	16	-	CASSLTASGIHNEQFF	TGTGCCAGCAGTTTAACGGCTAGCGGGATCCACAATGAGCAGTTCTTC
TRBV24-1	TRBD2	TRBJ2-1	16	-	CATSDLRREGRSEQFF	TGTGCCACCAGTGATTTGCGACGGGAGGGCCGCTCTGAGCAATTCTTC
TRBV27	-	TRBJ1-2	14	few	CAGSARRISGGYTF	TGTGCCGGCAGTGCCCGAAGAATTTCTGGTGGCTACACCTTC
TRBV5-1	TRBD1	TRBJ1-2	15	few	CASSPGQGGWNGYTF	TGCGCCAGCAGCCCGGGACAGGGAGGGTGGAATGGCTACACCTTC
TRBV24-1	-	TRBJ2-1	14	once	CATSDSDNSYEQFF	TGTGCCACCAGTGACTCGGACAACTCCTACGAGCAGTTCTTC
TRBV10-3	TRBD2	TRBJ2-5	16	-	CAIRGRLAGGMETQYF	TGTGCCATCAGGGGGCGACTAGCGGGAGGAATGGAGACCCAGTACTTC
TRBV20-1	-	TRBJ2-7	13	many	CSARDGLPHEQYF	TGCAGTGCTAGAGATGGGCTCCCACACGAGCAGTACTTC
TRBV2	-	TRBJ1-5	14	-	CASRGGSSNQPQHF	TGTGCCAGCAGAGGGGGGAGTAGCAATCAGCCCCAGCATTTT
TRBV2	TRBD2	TRBJ2-2	15	-	CASSVSGSLSGELFF	TGTGCCAGCAGTGTTAGCGGGAGCTTATCCGGGGAGCTGTTTTTT
TRBV20-1	TRBD2	TRBJ2-1	15	-	CSARAGTSKTNEQFF	TGCAGTGCTAGAGCCGGGACTAGCAAAACAAATGAGCAGTTCTTC
TRBV6-1	-	TRBJ1-2	13	-	CASSEAPGQGYTF	TGTGCCAGCAGTGAAGCGCCGGGACAAGGCTACACCTTC
TRBV4-1	-	TRBJ2-4	15	-	CASSQIRLAKNIQYF	TGCGCCAGCAGCCAGATAAGGCTAGCCAAAAACATTCAGTACTTC
TRBV18	TRBD1	TRBJ1-1	14	once	CASSPTGVKTEAFF	TGTGCCAGCTCACCGACAGGGGTGAAGACTGAAGCTTTCTTT
TRBV5-1	-	TRBJ1-1	17	-	CASSSLSGGAGNTEAFF	TGCGCCAGCAGCTCGTTAAGCGGGGGGGCCGGGAACACTGAAGCTTTCTTT
TRBV20-1	-	TRBJ2-3	15	few	CSARGTAKSTDTQYF	TGCAGTGCTAGGGGGACGGCCAAAAGCACAGATACGCAGTATTTT